This entry features one TCR beta chain sequence. Antigen unknown. A junction boundary mismatches the germline segment, possibly from a read error. A second PCR, run for about 7 to 11 cycles, used a sample-barcoded 5' primer plus a J-beta primer mix. MiXCR, applied by TCRdb to the 5' RACE reads, yields one record per CDR3 protein. Here the sample spans about 1.5 million distinct CDR3 sequences, roughly two fifths being singletons. This CDR3 has 14 amino acids. Germline V gene data show CDR1 as MGHRA and CDR2 as YSYEKL. The sample comes from a study of blood T cells in healthy people across ages. Overall study findings and caveats: Diversity estimates from one million T cells were considered underestimates. The recorded TCR beta diversity per million T cells decreased in a roughly linear manner with age.

The source of this sequence is a woman in her late teens or twenties in good health. Sequenced sample: blood. V is TRBV4-1 and J is TRBJ2-5, with D tentatively TRBD2 (5 bases). CDR3 sequence (DNA): TGCGCCAGCAGCCAAGCGACTACACAAGAGACCCGGTACTTC. Its translation: CASSQATTQETRYF.